A single sample gave rise to the 30 T cell receptor gamma chains below, sequenced in a study of gamma delta lymphoproliferative disorders and STAT genes (dated by TCRdb to 2016 to 2018). TCR sequencing was performed on genomic DNA from peripheral blood mononuclear cells isolated from patients and controls. To prepare the library, multiplex PCR was applied. These reads were obtained on an Illumina MiSeq. The public reads were reprocessed by TCRdb using CATT, and rows of matching DNA were later combined. For this sample the table gives fewer than 950 gamma-chain clones, of which roughly a quarter were detected only once. Around a fifth of the sample lies in the top ten. Sequencing was carried out using blood. The receptor set was obtained from a human donor in good health.

This clone is medium-sized (0.01 to 0.1%). J is TRGJ1 or TRGJ2 and V is TRGV8. The J gene is not listed in TCRdb, so it was assigned here from a DNA match to germline. The CDR3 sequence is 10 residues long. Germline CDR1 VENAVY, CDR2 YDSYNSRV. The ends lost 2 bases at V and 8 bases at J; junction bases unmatched: 0. This CDR3 is CATWDNKKLF. CDR3 nucleotide sequence: TGTGCCACCTGGGATAATAAGAAACTCTTT.

The rearrangement joins TRGV10 to TRGJP1. TCRdb leaves out the J gene; it was filled in here by matching the DNA to germline. TRGV10 is flagged as an ORF with uncertain function. This CDR3 spans 12 amino acids. The ends lost 8 bases at V and 9 bases at J; junction bases unmatched: 7. CDR3 residues: CAAWRWCWFKIF. For the CDR3, the DNA is TGTGCTGCGTGGCGCTGGTGTTGGTTCAAGATATTT.

On this clone itself: It is unclear where the CDR3 begins or ends on the DNA, so no DNA is shown, and the CDR3 is as TCRdb lists it. The V segment is TRGV11, and no J call was made. TRGV11 qualifies as an ORF whose function is uncertain. The CDR3 region is 17 residues in length, termini included. This CDR3 is CTTVPAGLGTGEWIKTF.

This clone was counted once. The CDR3 protein is CAAWDLSLGGTTGWFKIF. The CDR3 DNA is TGTGCTGCGTGGGATTTGAGCCTAGGGGGTACCACTGGTTGGTTCAAGATATTT. V and J are TRGV10 and TRGJP1. The J gene is absent in TCRdb and was assigned here via DNA matching to germline. TRGV10 belongs to the ORF category, with a function that is uncertain. This CDR3 comprises 18 residues. Trimming at V came to 8 bases and at J to 1 base, leaving 17 bases not matched to a gene.

This sequence joins TRGV11 and TRGJ1 or TRGJ2. Matching the DNA to germline supplied the J gene, which TCRdb does not give. TRGV11 is treated as an ORF (open reading frame) with a function not yet certain. This CDR3 is built from 13 residues. V shed 6 bases and J 10 bases; nucleotides not matched to a gene: 12. The CDR3 sequence: CACWIVLRGKKLF. For the CDR3, the DNA is TGTGCCTGCTGGATTGTACTCCGGGGGAAGAAACTCTTT.

This clone is judged medium-sized (0.01 to 0.1%). V usage is TRGV5 and J usage is TRGJ1 or TRGJ2. TCRdb supplies no J gene; here it was assigned by aligning the nucleotide sequence to germline. The CDR3 is 13 residues long. CDR1 is VINAFY, CDR2 YDVSNSKD, per germline. V lost 6 bases and J lost 7; bases outside the gene matches: 12. The CDR3 sequence: CATWKRGGYKKLF. DNA of the CDR3: TGTGCCACCTGGAAACGAGGGGGGTATAAGAAACTCTTT.

This clone is large (0.1 to 1%) in the sample. The gene calls are TRGV10 and TRGJ1 or TRGJ2. The J gene is absent in TCRdb and was assigned here via DNA matching to germline. TRGV10 is noted as an ORF with a role that remains uncertain. The CDR3 covers 15 residues. V lost 8 bases and J lost 3; bases outside the gene matches: 14. The CDR3 region is CAAWDSPLGYYKKLF. The CDR3, as DNA: TGTGCTGCGTGGGATTCGCCACTGGGTTATTATAAGAAACTCTTT.

The chain couples TRGV10 to TRGJP1. TCRdb does not report a J gene; here it was assigned by matching the DNA to germline references. TRGV10 is identified as an open reading frame with a role that is uncertain. CDR3 length: 14 residues. The junction had 8 bases not matched to a gene; V was cut back by 8 bases and J by 4 bases. This chain's CDR3 is CAAWDNFTGWFKIF. In DNA, the CDR3 is TGTGCTGCGTGGGACAACTTCACTGGTTGGTTCAAGATATTT.

This clone is categorized as large (0.1 to 1%). The J gene is TRGJ1 or TRGJ2, the V gene TRGV2. TCRdb carries no J gene annotation; the J gene was assigned here by matching the DNA with germline. CDR3 length: 18 amino acids. The V gene's germline CDR1 is EGSNGY and CDR2 YDSYNSKV. V lost 0 bases and J lost 1; bases outside the gene matches: 15. This CDR3 is CATWDGQPNFTNYYKKLF. As DNA, the CDR3 is TGTGCCACCTGGGACGGGCAACCTAATTTTACTAATTATTATAAGAAACTCTTT.

This clone has only a few counts. This DNA's translation and the protein TCRdb lists, from a much larger clone, do not match at residue 5, likely due to a read error; the protein shown is translated from the DNA. The V call is TRGV10, the J call TRGJ1 or TRGJ2. TCRdb offers no J gene call, so here the DNA was matched to germline to obtain one. TRGV10 is given ORF status, its function remaining uncertain. The CDR3 is made up of 11 amino acids. The junction had 0 bases not matched to a gene; V was cut back by 7 bases and J by 2 bases. CDR3 DNA: TGTGCTGCGTGGTATTATTATAAGAAACTCTTT. Encoded protein: CAAWYYYKKLF.

This clone is large in the sample. The chain has TRGV11 and TRGJ1 or TRGJ2. Here the J gene came from matching the DNA to germline, since TCRdb omits it. TRGV11 falls under the ORF class, with uncertain function. The CDR3 contains 18 residues. The ends lost 2 bases at V and 1 base at J; junction bases unmatched: 14. CDR3: CACWIRRKSDINYYKKLF. Written as DNA, the CDR3 is TGTGCCTGCTGGATTAGGCGAAAATCGGACATAAATTATTATAAGAAACTCTTT.

This clone has just a few counts. The protein given by TCRdb reflects a much larger clone and differs at residue 8 from this DNA's translation, likely from a read error; the protein shown is the DNA's translation. This chain uses TRGV5 with TRGJ1 or TRGJ2. Matching the DNA to germline supplied the J gene, which TCRdb does not give. The V gene end was trimmed by 5 bases and the J gene end by 10 bases; junction bases not matched to a gene: 5. Germline CDR1 reads VINAFY; CDR2 reads YDVSNSKD. The CDR3 length is 10 residues. The CDR3, as DNA: TGTGCCACCTGGGCTGAAAAGAAACTCTTT. It encodes CATWAEKKLF.

This clone is deemed medium-sized. The rearrangement joins TRGV5 to TRGJ1 or TRGJ2. The J gene was not available in TCRdb and was assigned here by matching the DNA to germline segments. Trimming removed 0 bases from V and 5 bases from J; junction bases left unmatched: 7. CDR1 is VINAFY, CDR2 YDVSNSKD, per germline. CDR3 size: 14 residues. CDR3 in amino acids: CATWDRRKDYKKLF. CDR3 coding DNA: TGTGCCACCTGGGACAGGCGTAAAGATTATAAGAAACTCTTT.

This clone is large by share. This chain links TRGV2 with TRGJP1. The J gene was missing in TCRdb and was found by matching the end of the DNA to germline. Germline CDR1 is EGSNGY and CDR2 is YDSYNSKV. Trimming at V came to 1 base and at J to 8 bases, leaving 4 bases not matched to a gene. This CDR3 has 13 amino acids. CDR3 amino acids: CATWDGPGWFKIF. The CDR3 coding sequence is TGTGCCACCTGGGACGGTCCGGGTTGGTTCAAGATATTT.

Of note for this clone: TCRdb has a much larger clone's protein, which differs at residue 3 from the translation of this DNA, likely because of a read error; what is shown is the protein translated from the DNA. The chain links TRGV3 to TRGJ1 or TRGJ2. TCRdb offers no J gene call, so here the DNA was matched to germline to obtain one. Per the germline V gene, CDR1 is VTNTFY and CDR2 is YDVSTARD (reference sequence). The CDR3 is 13 amino acids. In DNA, the CDR3 is TGTGCCGCCTGGGACCGAACTTATTATAAGAAACTCTTT. This sequence encodes CAAWDRTYYKKLF.

As for this clone: A far larger clone is a single base away, which makes a read error likely. The identical CDR3 is also encoded by other nucleotide sequences in the sample. The rearrangement uses TRGV10 and TRGJP1. Here the J gene came from matching the DNA to germline, since TCRdb omits it. TRGV10 is labeled an ORF, and its function is uncertain. The CDR3 length is 15 residues. CDR3: CAAWDRLTTGWFKIF. The DNA for the CDR3 is TGTGCCGCGTGGGATCGTTTGACCACTGGTTGGTTCAAGATATTT.

The chain combines TRGV5 with TRGJ1 or TRGJ2. Since TCRdb gives no J gene, matching the DNA to germline was used here to assign it. Germline V gives CDR1 VINAFY, CDR2 YDVSNSKD. CDR3 length: 15 residues. Losses at the gene ends were 3 bases for V and 2 bases for J; bases not matched to a gene: 10. This chain's CDR3 is CATWDGPYDYYKKLF. The CDR3 DNA follows: TGTGCCACCTGGGACGGCCCTTATGATTATTATAAGAAACTCTTT.

The chain uses TRGV2 and TRGJP2. Matching the DNA to germline supplied the J gene, which TCRdb does not give. The germline V gene has CDR1 EGSNGY and CDR2 YDSYNSKV. The CDR3 runs 13 residues. V lost 1 base and J lost 8; bases outside the gene matches: 4. In DNA, the CDR3 is TGTGCCACCTGGGACGGTGGAGATTGGATCAAGACGTTT. The encoded protein is CATWDGGDWIKTF.

This clone is large (0.1 to 1%) within its sample. The chain uses TRGV10 and TRGJ1 or TRGJ2. The J gene, not given by TCRdb, was assigned here from a germline match of the nucleotide sequence. TRGV10 is given ORF status, its function remaining uncertain. The ends lost 8 bases at V and 3 bases at J; junction bases unmatched: 11. The CDR3 contains 14 residues. CDR3 coding DNA: TGTGCTGCGTGGGATTATAACGTTTATTATAAGAAACTCTTT. It is translated as CAAWDYNVYYKKLF.

Comments on this clone: The TCRdb protein comes from a much larger clone and disagrees with this DNA's translation at residue 11, likely due to a read error; the protein given here is derived from the DNA. The CDR3 here is CATWDRTYYKNLF. CDR3 DNA: TGTGCCACCTGGGACCGAACTTATTATAAGAACCTCTTT. V gene TRGV3 was called; the J gene was not. CDR1 and CDR2 (germline): VTNTFY, YDVSTARD (reference sequence). This CDR3 region has 13 residues.

This clone is labeled as medium-sized (0.01 to 0.1%). The CDR3 DNA is TGTGCCTTGTGGGAGGTGAAAAGTACCAGTTATTATAAGAAACTCTTT. Its protein is CALWEVKSTSYYKKLF. The J gene is TRGJ1 or TRGJ2, the V gene TRGV9. No J segment appears in TCRdb, so it was assigned here by matching the sequence to germline. The CDR3 is made up of 16 amino acids. CDR1 and CDR2 (germline): GITISATS, ISYDGTV (reference sequence). V lost 0 bases, J lost 3 bases, and 11 bases stayed unmatched.

This clone is categorized as large. The chain employs TRGV2 and TRGJP2. TCRdb gives no J gene; it was assigned here by matching the DNA to germline. Losses at the gene ends were 0 bases for V and 0 bases for J; bases not matched to a gene: 13. Germline CDR1 and CDR2: EGSNGY and YDSYNSKV. The CDR3 length is 19 residues. CDR3 region: CATWDGHTPIYSSDWIKTF. CDR3 coding DNA: TGTGCCACCTGGGACGGGCACACACCCATATATAGTAGTGATTGGATCAAGACGTTT.

The chain carries TRGV9 and TRGJP. TCRdb records no J gene; here it was assigned by comparing the DNA to germline. The CDR3 sequence is 14 residues long. Per the germline V gene, CDR1 is GITISATS and CDR2 is ISYDGTV (reference sequence). Trimming cost V 8 bases and J 17 bases; bases outside gene matches: 15. This chain's CDR3 is CALSSGGGQKIKVF. DNA for the CDR3: TGTGCCTTGTCATCCGGCGGTGGGCAAAAAATCAAGGTATTT.

This clone counts as large. V gene TRGV4 combines with J gene TRGJP1. Because TCRdb records no J gene, it was assigned here through a match of the DNA to germline. This CDR3 contains 19 residues. The trim removed 4 bases at V and 0 bases at J, leaving 17 bases unmatched. In germline, CDR1 is EGSTGY, CDR2 YDSYTSSV. For the CDR3, the DNA is TGTGCCACCTGGGACGGTCCGACCTCTTATTATACCACTGGTTGGTTCAAGATATTT. It codes for CATWDGPTSYYTTGWFKIF.

This chain links TRGV2 with TRGJ1 or TRGJ2. The J gene, missing from TCRdb, was assigned here through DNA to germline matching. After removal of 0 bases from V and 0 bases from J, the junction contained 11 bases not matched to a gene. The germline V gene encodes CDR1 EGSNGY and CDR2 YDSYNSKV. The CDR3 has 17 amino acids. The CDR3 DNA follows: TGTGCCACCTGGGACGGGTGGCAAACAAAGAATTATTATAAGAAACTCTTT. Protein: CATWDGWQTKNYYKKLF.

This clone was observed a handful of times. TCRdb attributes to this sequence the protein of a much larger clone, which differs from the DNA translation at residue 3; a read error is likely, and the protein displayed is translated from the DNA. The chain is built from TRGV5 and TRGJ1 or TRGJ2. The J gene is not listed in TCRdb, so it was assigned here from a DNA match to germline. This CDR3 contains 13 residues. The germline CDR1 and CDR2 sequences are VINAFY and YDVSNSKD. In DNA form, the CDR3 reads TGTGCCCCCTGGGACAGGCTGCGTTATAAGAAACTCTTT. It translates to CAPWDRLRYKKLF.

This clone counts as large. The chain recombines TRGV3 with TRGJ1 or TRGJ2. Germline matching of the DNA provided the J gene here, since TCRdb leaves it blank. Germline-derived CDR1 and CDR2 are VTNTFY and YDVSTARD (reference sequence). V trimming: 3 bases; J trimming: 12 bases; junction bases outside the gene matches: 11. The CDR3 has 12 residues. CDR3 in DNA: TGTGCCACCTGGGACCGACATTGGGGGAAACTCTTT. It codes for CATWDRHWGKLF.

This clone was detected once. The DNA is omitted, as the CDR3 cannot be located on it reliably, and the CDR3 follows TCRdb's listing. The V gene reported is TRGV8; the J gene is uncalled. The germline V gene encodes CDR1 VENAVY and CDR2 YDSYNSRV. The CDR3 region is 17 residues in length, termini included. The CDR3 sequence: CATWDVTRNSLAVEQHF.

This clone is labeled as medium-sized. The chain recombines TRGV3 with TRGJP1. Here the J gene was assigned by germline matching of the DNA, as TCRdb has none. Per the germline V gene, CDR1 is VTNTFY and CDR2 is YDVSTARD (reference sequence). The CDR3 covers 14 residues. J was trimmed by 0 bases and V by 5 bases; bases with no gene match: 3. Here the CDR3 reads CATWAYTTGWFKIF. The CDR3 DNA follows: TGTGCCACCTGGGCTTATACCACTGGTTGGTTCAAGATATTT.

This clone turned up a few times. The V call is TRGV10, the J call TRGJP1. TCRdb carries no J gene annotation; the J gene was assigned here by matching the DNA with germline. TRGV10 belongs to the ORF category, with a function that is uncertain. Germline trimming cut 8 bases from V and 5 bases from J; bases unmatched to any gene: 6. The CDR3 runs 13 residues. The CDR3 sequence: CAAWGVTGWFKIF. The CDR3 DNA sequence: TGTGCTGCGTGGGGCGTAACTGGTTGGTTCAAGATATTT.